These T cell receptor beta chains were read from a single sample in a study of cytomegalovirus exposure and HLA in healthy donors. The repertoire was sequenced with immunoSEQ multiplex PCR; TCRdb's copy has only in-frame clones and lacks some. Counted here are around 160,000 clones, around four fifths occurring once; the ten biggest clones make up less than 9%. Sequencing was done on a sample of PBMCs. Source of these receptors: a male donor in good health and CMV-seropositive. Each CDR3 is given with its conserved first and last residue. D genes are given only for firm matches. Size is omitted from some rows. Given values are once, few, many or a class for expanded clones.

TRBJ1-1 | once | TRBV9 | 13 | - | CASSATTGTEAFF | TGTGCCAGCAGCGCAACGACGGGGACTGAAGCTTTCTTT
TRBJ1-5 | - | TRBV6-6 | 15 | - | CASTDSLGPGQPQHF | TGTGCCAGCACCGACTCCCTTGGGCCGGGGCAGCCCCAGCATTTT
TRBJ1-1 | - | TRBV25-1 | 13 | - | CASTAGTNTEAFF | TGTGCCAGCACGGCAGGAACGAACACTGAAGCTTTCTTT
TRBJ2-3 | - | TRBV6-5 | 13 | TRBD2 | CASRGVLADTQYF | TGTGCCAGCCGGGGGGTGCTAGCAGATACGCAGTATTTT
TRBJ2-2 | - | TRBV7-9 | 16 | - | CASSLGLRVDTGELFF | TGTGCCAGCAGCTTAGGACTTCGGGTCGACACCGGGGAGCTGTTTTTT
TRBJ2-3 | - | TRBV18 | 15 | TRBD2 | CASSPPTSGGDTQYF | TGTGCCAGCTCACCACCGACTAGCGGGGGGGATACGCAGTATTTT
TRBJ1-6 | - | TRBV2 | 13 | - | CASQTRTGSPLHF | TGTGCCAGCCAGACTCGGACGGGGTCACCCCTCCACTTT
TRBJ2-2 | - | TRBV21-1 | 16 | - | CASSNRTGSNTGELFF | TGTGCCAGCAGCAATCGGACAGGCTCGAACACCGGGGAGCTGTTTTTT
TRBJ2-7 | - | TRBV27 | 14 | - | CASLTNRVPYEQYF | TGTGCCAGCTTAACCAACAGGGTCCCCTACGAGCAGTACTTC
TRBJ2-7 | - | TRBV5-1 | 14 | - | CASSQRTDPYEQYF | TGCGCCAGCAGCCAGCGGACAGATCCCTACGAGCAGTACTTC
TRBJ1-1 | - | TRBV11-1 | 13 | TRBD1 | CASRDRGSTEAFF | TGTGCCAGCAGGGACAGGGGGTCCACTGAAGCTTTCTTT
TRBJ2-7 | - | TRBV27 | 11 | - | CATGDSYEQYF | TGTGCGACGGGGGACTCCTACGAGCAGTACTTC
TRBJ1-2 | - | TRBV2 | 14 | TRBD1 | CASSEADREDGYTF | TGTGCCAGCAGTGAAGCGGACAGGGAAGATGGCTACACCTTC
TRBJ1-5 | few | TRBV27 | 16 | TRBD1 | CASRPTTGTRGQPQHF | TGTGCCAGCAGACCGACGACAGGGACACGCGGACAGCCCCAGCATTTT
TRBJ2-5 | - | TRBV5-8 | 13 | - | CASSLLSFGTQYF | TGTGCCAGCAGCTTGTTAAGCTTCGGGACCCAGTACTTC
TRBJ1-1 | few | TRBV27 | 15 | - | CASSYGTGGGTEAFF | TGTGCCAGCAGTTACGGTACAGGCGGGGGGACTGAAGCTTTCTTT
TRBJ2-7 | - | TRBV10-2 | 14 | TRBD2 | CASSASGRAYEQYF | TGCGCCAGCAGTGCCTCTGGGAGGGCCTACGAGCAGTACTTC
TRBJ2-7 | - | TRBV4-2 | 14 | - | CASSQETSSYEQYF | TGTGCCAGCAGCCAAGAGACTAGCTCCTACGAGCAGTACTTC
TRBJ2-1 | few | TRBV14 | 16 | - | CASSQVGRAPQNEQFF | TGTGCCAGCAGCCAAGTAGGCAGGGCTCCACAGAATGAGCAGTTCTTC
TRBJ1-2 | - | TRBV5-1 | 13 | - | CASRDTGLYGYTF | TGCGCCAGCAGAGACACAGGGCTCTATGGCTACACCTTC
TRBJ1-1 | - | TRBV4-1 | 13 | - | CASSYRADTEAFF | TGCGCCAGCAGCTATAGGGCGGACACTGAGGCTTTCTTT
TRBJ2-7 | few | TRBV10-3 | 14 | - | CAISESFGGHEQYF | TGTGCCATCAGTGAGTCTTTTGGGGGCCACGAGCAGTACTTC
TRBJ1-2 | once | TRBV30 | 14 | TRBD1 | CAWSAGTGGYGYTF | TGTGCCTGGAGCGCCGGGACAGGGGGGTATGGCTACACCTTC
TRBJ1-1 | - | TRBV13 | 14 | TRBD1 | CASSPGQGQTEAFF | TGTGCCAGCAGCCCCGGACAGGGTCAGACTGAAGCTTTCTTT
TRBJ2-2 | - | TRBV7-3 | 15 | - | CASSSTGVNGGELFF | TGTGCCAGCAGCTCCACGGGGGTAAATGGCGGGGAGCTGTTTTTT
TRBJ2-5 | - | TRBV19 | 15 | TRBD1 | CASSIEQGAPETQYF | TGTGCCAGTAGTATAGAACAGGGGGCGCCTGAGACCCAGTACTTC
TRBJ2-7 | - | TRBV30 | 15 | TRBD2 | CAWRRSGGRLYEQYF | TGTGCCTGGAGGAGGAGCGGGGGGAGACTCTACGAGCAGTACTTC
TRBJ1-5 | once | TRBV19 | 12 | TRBD1 | CASRDPGRGWHF | TGTGCCAGTAGGGACCCTGGCAGGGGGTGGCATTTT
TRBJ2-7 | - | TRBV6-6 | 16 | - | CASSRSDSLTSYEQYF | TGTGCCAGCAGTCGCTCGGACAGTCTAACCTCCTACGAGCAGTACTTC
TRBJ2-5 | - | TRBV6-1 | 14 | - | CASSEWAVQETQYF | TGTGCCAGCAGTGAATGGGCTGTTCAAGAGACCCAGTACTTC
TRBJ2-3 | - | TRBV7-9 | 18 | TRBD2 | CASSLGSSGGPFPGTQYF | TGTGCCAGCAGCTTGGGGTCGAGCGGGGGGCCCTTCCCGGGTACGCAGTATTTT
TRBJ1-1 | - | TRBV6-1 | 14 | TRBD1 | CASRNRGRVTEAFF | TGTGCCAGCAGGAACAGGGGGCGGGTGACTGAAGCTTTCTTT
TRBJ2-2 | - | TRBV11-2 | 18 | TRBD2 | CASSPGLAGGPGTGELFF | TGTGCCAGCAGCCCGGGACTAGCGGGGGGCCCGGGCACCGGGGAGCTGTTTTTT
TRBJ2-7 | - | TRBV23-1 | 16 | - | CASSQSDMVLSYEQYF | TGCGCCAGCAGTCAATCGGACATGGTCCTTTCCTACGAGCAGTACTTC